This T cell receptor beta chain was sequenced for a study of shared T cell receptors in the human thymus. CDR3 size: 21 residues. Libraries were prepared by immunoSEQ multiplex PCR; TCRdb keeps only in-frame clonotypes and omits some of them. The sample lists 720,000 or so clones; approximately 83% were seen once. These data are also associated with another study on human thymus T cells. That investigation notes: Corrective cardiac operations yielded the resected thymus tissue. Repertoires from thymus and blood appeared to show biased V and J gene usage.

Sequenced: thymocytes. This chain links TRBV12-1 with TRBJ2-3; the table's D call, TRBD2, was not checked against the DNA. TRBV12-1 is a pseudogene locus. This receptor was obtained from a girl in the first two years of life with a congenital heart defect. CDR3 DNA: TGTGCCAGCAGCTTTGCGCGCTCATTACTAGCGGGGGCCCCCTTGACAGATACGCAGTATTTT. It encodes CASSFARSLLAGAPLTDTQYF.